This TCR beta chain was recovered during a study of Graves' ophthalmopathy and Graves' hyperthyroidism. Other autoimmune diseases, uncontrolled infections, pregnancy or lactation led to the exclusion of patients. As diagnostic evidence, clinical symptoms, serum thyroxine, TRAb, thyroid ultrasound and orbital computed tomography were relied upon. Investigators amplified TCR beta CDR3 regions from RNA transcripts. RT-PCR with HTBI primers came first, then second-round multiplex PCR. Via MiXCR, TCRdb re-called the multiplex PCR reads, giving one row per CDR3 protein. The sample has more than 1,000,000 distinct CDR3 sequences; around a third are singletons. The CDR3 has 19 residues. V dropped 0 bases and J dropped 2 bases, with 22 bases sitting between them. Germline V lookup: CDR1 ENHRY, CDR2 SYGVKD. Remarks on this clonotype: The antigen is not known.

Study results and limitations: Detected in blood as well were most expanded thyroid clonotypes with frequency above 0.001.

The TCR originated in an adult man with Graves' hyperthyroidism. The sample comprised peripheral blood or thyroid tissue (not recorded which). This sequence joins TRBV10-3 and TRBJ1-1, with D tentatively TRBD1 (5 bases). The CDR3 reads CAISESRGGGPGANTEAFF. CDR3 bases: TGTGCCATCAGTGAGTCACGGGGAGGCGGCCCTGGGGCCAACACTGAAGCTTTCTTT.